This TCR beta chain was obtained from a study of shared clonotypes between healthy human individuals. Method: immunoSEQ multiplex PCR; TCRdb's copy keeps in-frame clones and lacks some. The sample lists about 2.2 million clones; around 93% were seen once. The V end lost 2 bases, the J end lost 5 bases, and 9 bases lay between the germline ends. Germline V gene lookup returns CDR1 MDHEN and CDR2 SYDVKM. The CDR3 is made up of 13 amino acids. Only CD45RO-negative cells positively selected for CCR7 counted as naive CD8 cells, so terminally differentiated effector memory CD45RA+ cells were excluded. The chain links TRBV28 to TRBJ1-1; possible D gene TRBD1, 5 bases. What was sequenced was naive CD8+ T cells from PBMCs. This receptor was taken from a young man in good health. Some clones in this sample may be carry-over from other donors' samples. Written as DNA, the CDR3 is TGTGCCAGCAGTTTAATGGGGGGAACTGAAGCTTTCTTT. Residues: CASSLMGGTEAFF. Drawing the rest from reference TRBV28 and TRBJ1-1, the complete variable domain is DVKVTQSSRYLVKRTGEKVFLECVQDMDHENMFWYRQDPGLGLRLIYFSYDVKMKEKGDIPEGYSVSREKKERFSLILESASTNQTSMYLCASSLMGGTEAFFGQGTRLTVV.